The present TCR beta chain was sequenced within a study of cytomegalovirus exposure and HLA in healthy donors. The overall study: Unique TCRs numbering some 80 million, obtained from HLA-typed donors, made up an early data release.

This CDR3 has 15 amino acids. Germline CDR1 SGHVS, CDR2 FQNEAQ. Trimming took off 1 base at V and 3 bases at J, with 10 bases between the two ends. This clone was detected only once. Researchers ran the PCR with 60 Vbeta and 13 Jbeta primers. Sequencing was performed with immunoSEQ multiplex PCR; in TCRdb, only in-frame clones are kept and a portion is missing. The table includes around 110,000 clones, around 70% detected once. The chain uses TRBV7-8 and TRBJ1-5, with D possibly matching TRBD1 (6 bases). The sequence was obtained from a woman younger than 30 in good health and CMV-seronegative. The material sequenced was PBMCs. The CDR3 nucleotides are TGTGCCAGCAGCTTAGGGGGACATGCCAATCAGCCCCAGCATTTT. It encodes CASSLGGHANQPQHF.